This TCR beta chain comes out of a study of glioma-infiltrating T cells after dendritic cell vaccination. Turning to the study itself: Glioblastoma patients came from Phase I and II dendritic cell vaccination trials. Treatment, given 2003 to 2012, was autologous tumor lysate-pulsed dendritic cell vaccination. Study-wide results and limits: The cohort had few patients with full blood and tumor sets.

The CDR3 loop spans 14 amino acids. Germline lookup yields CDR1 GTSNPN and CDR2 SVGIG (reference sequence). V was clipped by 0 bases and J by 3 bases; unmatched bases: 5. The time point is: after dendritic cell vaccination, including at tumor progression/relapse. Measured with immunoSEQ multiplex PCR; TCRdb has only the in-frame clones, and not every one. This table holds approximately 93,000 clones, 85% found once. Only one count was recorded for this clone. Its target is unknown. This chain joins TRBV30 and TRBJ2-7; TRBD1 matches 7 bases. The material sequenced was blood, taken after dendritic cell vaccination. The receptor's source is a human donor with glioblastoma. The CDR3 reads CAWSVGGQSYEQYF. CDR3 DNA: TGTGCCTGGAGTGTAGGGGGACAGAGCTACGAGCAGTACTTC.